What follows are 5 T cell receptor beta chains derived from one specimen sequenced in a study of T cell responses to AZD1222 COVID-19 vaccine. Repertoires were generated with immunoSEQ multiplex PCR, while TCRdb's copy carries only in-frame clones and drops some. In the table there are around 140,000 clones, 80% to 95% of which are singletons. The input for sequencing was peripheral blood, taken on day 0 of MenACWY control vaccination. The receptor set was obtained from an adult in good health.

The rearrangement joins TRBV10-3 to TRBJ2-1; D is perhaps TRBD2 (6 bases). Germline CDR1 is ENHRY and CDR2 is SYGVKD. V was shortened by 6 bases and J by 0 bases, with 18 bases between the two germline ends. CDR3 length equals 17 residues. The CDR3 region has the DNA TGTGCCATCAGACCCTGGGTAGCGGAAACCTCCTACAATGAGCAGTTCTTC. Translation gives CAIRPWVAETSYNEQFF.

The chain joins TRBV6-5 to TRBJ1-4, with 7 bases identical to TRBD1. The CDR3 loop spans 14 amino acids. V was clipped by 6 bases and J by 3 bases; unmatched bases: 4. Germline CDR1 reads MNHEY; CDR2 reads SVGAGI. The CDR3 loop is CASRTGAANEKLFF. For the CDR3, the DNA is TGTGCCAGCAGAACAGGGGCGGCTAATGAAAAACTGTTTTTT.

CDR3 sequence: CASSLAPNQPQHF. CDR3 DNA sequence: TGTGCCAGCAGTTTAGCCCCCAATCAGCCCCAGCATTTT. The rearrangement links TRBV12-3 or TRBV12-4 to TRBJ1-5; no firm D call. The V and J ends lost 0 bases and 3 bases respectively, with 3 bases between them. CDR3 length equals 13 residues.

The CDR3 region is CSVNRDQETQYF. CDR3 in DNA: TGCAGCGTCAACAGGGACCAAGAGACCCAGTACTTC. The chain links TRBV29-1 to TRBJ2-5, with D tentatively TRBD1 (6 bases). V dropped 6 bases and J dropped 0 bases, with 8 bases sitting between them. This CDR3 is 12 amino acids long. Per the germline V gene, CDR1 is SQVTM and CDR2 is ANQGSEA.

In nucleotides, the CDR3 is TGTGCCAGCAGGGGGGGGATCAACACTGAAGCTTTCTTT. Translating gives CASRGGINTEAFF. This chain connects TRBV3-1 (or the pseudogene TRBV3-2) to TRBJ1-1, with D perhaps TRBD1 (5 bases). CDR3 length equals 13 residues. Germline V gene lookup returns CDR1 LGHDT and CDR2 YNNKEL (reference sequence). The ends were cut back, 6 bases at V and 2 bases at J, with 10 bases in the middle.